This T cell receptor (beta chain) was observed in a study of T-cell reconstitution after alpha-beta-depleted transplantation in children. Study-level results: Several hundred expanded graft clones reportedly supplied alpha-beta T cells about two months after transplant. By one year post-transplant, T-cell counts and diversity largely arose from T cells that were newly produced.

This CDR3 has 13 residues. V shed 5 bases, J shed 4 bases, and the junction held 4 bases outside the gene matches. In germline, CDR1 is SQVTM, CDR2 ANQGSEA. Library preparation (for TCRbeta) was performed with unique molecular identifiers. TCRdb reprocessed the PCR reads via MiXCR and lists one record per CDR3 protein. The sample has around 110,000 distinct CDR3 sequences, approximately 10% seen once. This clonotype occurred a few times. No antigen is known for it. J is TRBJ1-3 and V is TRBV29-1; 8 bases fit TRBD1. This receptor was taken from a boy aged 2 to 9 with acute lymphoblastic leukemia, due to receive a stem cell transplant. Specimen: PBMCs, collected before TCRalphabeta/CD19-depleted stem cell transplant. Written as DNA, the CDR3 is TGCAGCGTTTTCGCAGGGGGCGGAAACACCATATATTTT. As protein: CSVFAGGGNTIYF.